The sequence of this T cell receptor (beta chain) was determined in a study of blood T cell repertoires in COVID-19. Study in general: Samples came from the United States, Italy and Spain, spanning acute and convalescent COVID-19. Sample material is recorded as cDNA or gDNA derived from T cells, B-cell-depleted T cells, or PBMCs.

The CDR3 spans 14 residues. The V gene lost 4 bases and the J gene lost 1 base, with 11 bases spanning the gap. Germline CDR1 is SGHRS and CDR2 is YFSETQ. The authors' processing: Nucleated cell counts were estimated from reference gene primer amplification. Sequenced by immunoSEQ multiplex PCR; TCRdb stores in-frame clones only, minus some. That table is the source of V, J and clone size, and D and trimming were worked out from the DNA. In the table there are around 180,000 clones, less than 85% of which are singletons. The V and J genes are TRBV5-1 and TRBJ2-5, with D unclear. The clonotype comes from an elderly woman with acute or convalescent COVID-19. The sequenced sample consisted of peripheral blood. This CDR3 is CASSLPPLQETQYF. The CDR3, as DNA: TGCGCCAGCAGCCTACCGCCCCTCCAAGAGACCCAGTACTTC. Together with reference TRBV5-1 and TRBJ2-5, the CDR3 gives the full variable domain: KAGVTQTPRYLIKTRGQQVTLSCSPISGHRSVSWYQQTPGQGLQFLFEYFSETQRNKGNFPGRFSGRQFSNSRSEMNVSTLELGDSALYLCASSLPPLQETQYFGPGTRLLVL.